This T cell receptor beta chain was obtained from a study of T cells after yellow fever vaccination. The CDR3 spans 14 residues. The germline V gene encodes CDR1 SEHNR and CDR2 FQNEAQ (reference sequence). Losses at the gene ends were 6 bases for V and 2 bases for J; bases not matched to a gene: 4. This clonotype was detected ten times or more. The 5'RACE template-switching step produced TCR cDNA and added a universal primer site and UMIs. TCRdb ran MiXCR on the 5' RACE reads and lists one entry per CDR3 protein. Of under 600,000 distinct CDR3 sequences in the sample, roughly 14% were seen once. The chain recombines TRBV7-9 with TRBJ2-5; TRBD2 agrees at 9 bases. The material was PBMCs, obtained on the day of the yellow fever booster vaccination. This TCR was recovered from a man between 25 and 39 years old who received the YFV17D yellow fever vaccine. The CDR3 DNA follows: TGTGCCAGCAGTAAGACTAGCGGACAAGAGACCCAGTACTTC. Protein sequence: CASSKTSGQETQYF.